Listed below are T cell receptor beta chains from one sample, sequenced in a study of blood T cells in healthy people across ages. MiXCR was run by TCRdb on the 5' RACE reads, yielding one entry per CDR3 protein. Of about 730,000 distinct CDR3 sequences listed, more than 40% are singletons. The sequenced material came from blood. The receptors come from a woman aged 60-75 years in good health. Both conserved end residues are part of each CDR3. D genes are given only for firm matches. Clone sizes are given selectively: once, few, many, or a class where the clone is expanded.

j_call,v_call,clone_size,d_call,cdr3_nt,cdr3_aa
TRBJ2-7,TRBV27,many,TRBD2,TGTGCCAGCAGCCCAAGCGGGAGAGGCCACGAGCAGTACTTC,CASSPSGRGHEQYF
TRBJ2-1,TRBV29-1,many,.,TGCAGCGTTCTGCAGGGGTGGGATGAGCAGTTCTTC,CSVLQGWDEQFF
TRBJ2-1,TRBV14,.,.,TGTGCCAGCAGCCAAGCAGGGTTCGCCTACAATGAGCAGTTCTTC,CASSQAGFAYNEQFF
TRBJ1-2,TRBV3-1,.,.,TGTGCCAGCAGCCCGACGGCGACCTCTGATGGCTACACCTTC,CASSPTATSDGYTF
TRBJ1-1,TRBV4-2,.,TRBD1,TGTGCCAGCAGCCCGGGACAGGGGGACCACACTGAAGCTTTCTTT,CASSPGQGDHTEAFF
TRBJ1-2,TRBV29-1,.,TRBD1,TGCAGCGTTGACCAGGGGGCCTACACCTTC,CSVDQGAYTF
TRBJ2-7,TRBV6-6,.,TRBD2,TGTGCCAGCAGTTACTCTGCTAGCGGGAGCGAGCAGTACTTC,CASSYSASGSEQYF
TRBJ2-3,TRBV12-3/TRBV12-4,.,.,TGTGCCAGCAGCCGGGACTTACTTTCCACAGATACGCAGTATTTT,CASSRDLLSTDTQYF
TRBJ2-1,TRBV11-2,few,TRBD2,TGTGCCAGCAGCTTACCAGTGGGGCTAGCGGGAGGGCAAAATGAGCAGTTCTTC,CASSLPVGLAGGQNEQFF
TRBJ2-1,TRBV6-1,.,.,TGTGCCAGCAGTCTGGAAGGGCAGCTCTCCTACAATGAGCAGTTCTTC,CASSLEGQLSYNEQFF
TRBJ2-5,TRBV18,.,.,TGTGCCAGCTCACCAAGTTTTACGGGGATCCAAGAGACCCAGTACTTC,CASSPSFTGIQETQYF
TRBJ2-7,TRBV25-1,.,.,TGTGCCAGCAGTGCCTCCTCAGGGGCCGAGCAGTACTTC,CASSASSGAEQYF
TRBJ2-1,TRBV5-6,.,TRBD1,TGTGCCAGCAGCTCTCCGACAGGGTGGAGTGAGCAGTTCTTC,CASSSPTGWSEQFF
TRBJ1-2,TRBV10-3,few,TRBD1,TGTGCCATCAGTGACCGGGACAGAAACTATGGCTACACCTTC,CAISDRDRNYGYTF
TRBJ2-7,TRBV7-2,.,.,TGTGCCAGCAGCTTAGGACTAACAGCCTACGAGCAGTACTTC,CASSLGLTAYEQYF
TRBJ2-7,TRBV29-1,.,.,TGCAGCGTTGAAGAAGGGACGTACGAGCAGTACTTC,CSVEEGTYEQYF
TRBJ2-1,TRBV5-1,.,.,TGCGCCAGCAGCAGACCTGACAGACTATACGAGCAGTTCTTC,CASSRPDRLYEQFF
TRBJ2-3,TRBV7-2,few,.,TGTGCCAGCAGCCCAAGACAGTTGAAAGATACGCAGTATTTT,CASSPRQLKDTQYF
TRBJ2-3,TRBV29-1,many,.,TGCAGCGTTGAAGCAGGGCGCACAGATACGCAGTATTTT,CSVEAGRTDTQYF
TRBJ1-5,TRBV7-3,few,TRBD1,TGTGCCAGCAGCCTCACAGGGGGCTCTGGTCAGCCCCAGCATTTT,CASSLTGGSGQPQHF
TRBJ2-3,TRBV7-3,.,.,TGTGCCAGCAGCTTAACTGGCGGAGCAGGGGGCACAGATACGCAGTATTTT,CASSLTGGAGGTDTQYF
TRBJ1-1,TRBV5-1,.,TRBD1,TGCGCCAGCAGCCCTTCCGGGACAGGGAGAGAAGCTTTCTTT,CASSPSGTGREAFF
TRBJ2-7,TRBV5-1,.,.,TGCGCCAGCAGCTTCCGGATTCCTTCCTACGAGCAGTACTTC,CASSFRIPSYEQYF
TRBJ2-5,TRBV3-1,.,.,TGTGCCAGCAGCTGGGACGAATTTACAGTATCCCAAGAGACCCAGTACTTC,CASSWDEFTVSQETQYF
TRBJ2-1,TRBV28,few,.,TGTGCCAGCGAGGGCTCCTACAATGAGCAGTTCTTC,CASEGSYNEQFF
TRBJ2-6,TRBV6-2/TRBV6-3,.,.,TGTGCCAGCACCAACCCCTATATCGGGGGCTCTGGGGCCGACGTCCTGACTTTC,CASTNPYIGGSGADVLTF
TRBJ2-3,TRBV7-2,.,TRBD2,TGTGCCAGCAGCTCTAGGACTAGCCGTAGCACAGATACGCAGTATTTT,CASSSRTSRSTDTQYF
TRBJ2-1,TRBV6-5,few,TRBD2,TGTGCCAGCAGTTACTCGTTAGCGGGGGGTTACAATGAGCAGTTCTTC,CASSYSLAGGYNEQFF
TRBJ2-5,TRBV25-1,.,TRBD2,TGTGCCAGCGGCCGACTAGCGGGAGTCAATGAGCAGTACTTC,CASGRLAGVNEQYF
TRBJ2-7,TRBV7-2,.,TRBD2,TGTGCCAGCAGCTTGGGGACTAGTGTCTCCTACGAGCGGTACTTC,CASSLGTSVSYERYF
TRBJ2-2,TRBV5-5,.,.,TGTGCCAGCAGCTTGTTCCACAGGGCGGACACCGGGGAGCTGTTTTTT,CASSLFHRADTGELFF
TRBJ2-4,TRBV5-1,few,.,TGCGCCAGCAGCACGGAAGGGGGGCTTCAGTACTTC,CASSTEGGLQYF
TRBJ2-3,TRBV6-5,once,TRBD2,TGTGCCAGCAGTTATCCTAGCGGAGCGGGTACGCAGTATTTT,CASSYPSGAGTQYF
TRBJ2-1,TRBV4-3,.,TRBD2,TGCGCCAGCAGCCAAGAATCAAGCGGGAGAATCTTGGTCTACAATGAGCAGTTCTTC,CASSQESSGRILVYNEQFF
TRBJ2-6,TRBV5-1,.,TRBD1,TGCGCCAGCAGCCCGGACAGGGGACACTCTGGGGCCAACGTCCTGACTTTC,CASSPDRGHSGANVLTF
TRBJ1-2,TRBV7-9,.,.,TGTGCCAGCAGCCTCCGCCGGCTCGATGGCTACACCTTC,CASSLRRLDGYTF
TRBJ2-2,TRBV29-1,.,.,TGCAGCGTTATTAGGCAGGGGACCACCGGGGAGCTGTTTTTT,CSVIRQGTTGELFF
TRBJ1-5,TRBV30,few,.,TGTGCCTGGAGTCCTTGGGGGAGCCAGCCCCAGCATTTT,CAWSPWGSQPQHF
TRBJ2-7,TRBV7-9,.,.,TGTGCCAGCAGCTCACCGTTTGGGGAGCAGTACTTC,CASSSPFGEQYF
TRBJ2-1,TRBV20-1,.,.,TGCAGTGCGCCCGACTTACACAATGAGCAGTTCTTC,CSAPDLHNEQFF
TRBJ2-1,TRBV20-1,.,.,TGCAGTGCTCCCCCAACCCTGACTGTCTACAATGAGCAGTTCTTC,CSAPPTLTVYNEQFF
TRBJ1-1,TRBV20-1,.,.,TGCAGTGCTAGAGATCGAAGGGGATGGCGTGAAGCTTTCTTT,CSARDRRGWREAFF
TRBJ2-7,TRBV27,.,.,TGTGCCAGCGGAACCACGTTACTCTCCTACGAGCAGTACTTC,CASGTTLLSYEQYF
TRBJ2-5,TRBV6-2/TRBV6-3,.,TRBD2,TGTGCCAGCAGTCCCCCGGTTCGGACTAGCTCGAATGAGCAGTACTTC,CASSPPVRTSSNEQYF
TRBJ1-4,TRBV28,.,.,TGTGCCAGCAGTTTGTGGGGCCCCAATGAAAAACTGTTTTTT,CASSLWGPNEKLFF
TRBJ1-3,TRBV24-1,.,.,TGTGCCACCAGTGATCGCCGGGACACCCCCTGGACCCGAAACACCATATATTTT,CATSDRRDTPWTRNTIYF
TRBJ1-2,TRBV3-1,.,.,TGTGCCAGCAGCCAAGACGCAGGGCTTAGCTATGGCTACACCTTC,CASSQDAGLSYGYTF
TRBJ2-1,TRBV2,.,.,.,CASQTGGFGNGQFF
TRBJ2-7,TRBV28,few,.,TGTGCCAGCAGTCCCTTAGGTATTTTCAGCCTTAGCTCCTACGAGCAGTACTTC,CASSPLGIFSLSSYEQYF
TRBJ1-1,TRBV3-1,few,.,TGTGCCAGCAGCCCGTCCGGACCGCTGAACACTGAAGCTTTCTTT,CASSPSGPLNTEAFF
TRBJ1-2,TRBV4-2,many,.,TGTGCCAGCAGCCAAGACTTGGGGCTAGGCTATGGCTACACCTTC,CASSQDLGLGYGYTF
TRBJ2-3,TRBV30,few,.,TGTGCCGGAGCGGGTTCCACAGATACGCAGTATTTT,CAGAGSTDTQYF
TRBJ2-3,TRBV3-1,.,.,TGTGCCAGCAGCCCAGACACTGGCACAGATACGCAGTATTTT,CASSPDTGTDTQYF